This T cell receptor beta chain was sequenced for a study of CD8+ T cells in alopecia areata. Study-wide background: Dosing with tofacitinib proceeded for 6 to 18 months, followed by 6 months off drug. Severity scores in treated patients reflected the percentage of scalp affected. Study-wide results and caveats: In scalp samples, resident alphabeta T cells of normal skin are also sequenced. Many expanded lesional clones stayed in scalp and blood while on tofacitinib.

As for this clone: As yet, its antigen is unknown.

Treatment meaning: oral pan-JAK inhibitor, 5-10 mg twice daily. The CDR3 runs 9 residues. In germline, CDR1 is SQVTM, CDR2 ANQGSEA. With 7 bases removed from V and 12 bases from J, the gap between germline ends came to 10 bases. Investigators isolated RNA and reverse transcribed it into cDNA to act as the sequencing template. Some clones are missing from TCRdb's copy, which holds only in-frame ones; the method was immunoSEQ multiplex PCR. The sample yields about 190,000 clones, around 56% seen once. The rearrangement links TRBV29-1 to TRBJ2-1; D uncertain. This TCR was recovered from a human donor with alopecia areata. Sample: CD4+ T cells sorted from blood, taken at week 4, from a patient treated with tofacitinib. The CDR3 is CSGAPGQFF. For the CDR3, the DNA is TGCAGCGGTGCGCCAGGGCAGTTCTTC.